A single sample is the source of the 17 T cell receptor beta chains below, sequenced in a study of tumour-infiltrating T cells in Burkitt lymphoma. Measured with immunoSEQ multiplex PCR; TCRdb has only the in-frame clones, and not every one. The sample shows around 17,000 clones, around four fifths of them seen only once. Sequencing was performed on tumor tissue. Receptor source: a human donor with diffuse large B-cell lymphoma.

The CDR3 sequence: CASSSDTYRDNQPQHF. The DNA for the CDR3 is TGTGCCAGCAGCTCGGATACTTACCGGGACAATCAGCCCCAGCATTTT. The chain uses TRBV7-8 and TRBJ1-5; unclear D gene. CDR3 length: 16 residues. Germline assignment: CDR1 SGHVS and CDR2 FQNEAQ. V was cut by 4 bases and J by 3 bases, with 16 bases left in between.

The chain is built from TRBV4-3 and TRBJ1-1; the D gene is possibly TRBD1 (6 bases). CDR3 length equals 14 residues. CDR1 is LGHNA and CDR2 is YSLEER in the germline V gene. V was pared by 1 base and J by 4 bases, with 10 bases between. This CDR3 is CASSQVGGGTEAFF. As DNA, the CDR3 is TGCGCCAGCAGCCAAGTAGGGGGTGGCACTGAAGCTTTCTTT.

This clone was recorded once. The rearrangement uses TRBV7-6 and TRBJ1-1; D unresolved. Per germline, CDR1 SGHVS and CDR2 FNYEAQ. Trimming cost V 9 bases and J 5 bases, with 16 bases left between them. This CDR3 spans 13 amino acids. CDR3 residues: CASSTRRGTEAFF. In nucleotides, the CDR3 is TGTGCCAGTTCGACCCGACGTGGAACTGAAGCTTTCTTT. The entire variable domain, with the rest obtained from reference TRBV7-6 and TRBJ1-1, is as follows: GAGVSQSPRYKVTKRGQDVALRCDPISGHVSLYWYRQALGQGPEFLTYFNYEAQQDKSGLPNDRFSAERPEGSISTLTIQRTEQRDSAMYRCASSTRRGTEAFFGQGTRLTVV.

This clone was seen a handful of times. The V call is TRBV19, the J call TRBJ2-5; TRBD2 aligns across 13 bases. CDR1 is LNHDA and CDR2 is SQIVND in the germline V gene (reference sequence). J gave up 5 bases and V 4 bases, and 4 bases lay outside the gene matches. The CDR3 contains 15 residues. The CDR3 loop reads CASSKGLAGAETQYF. The DNA of the CDR3 is TGTGCCAGTAGTAAAGGACTAGCGGGAGCCGAGACCCAGTACTTC.

This clone came up a few times. This chain uses TRBV5-5 with TRBJ2-5, with a tentative D call TRBD1 (5 bases). Deletions cut 4 bases from V and 0 bases from J, with 16 bases between. The CDR3 spans 16 residues. Germline V CDR1 and CDR2: SGHKS, YYEKEE (reference sequence). CDR3 coding DNA: TGTGCCAGCAGCCCCCGACAGTCTTTGTACCAAGAGACCCAGTACTTC. It yields the protein CASSPRQSLYQETQYF.

This clone was seen only once. V is TRBV18 and J is TRBJ1-2; D uncertain. V was cut by 0 bases and J by 6 bases, with 14 bases left in between. The CDR3 length is 15 residues. Germline assignment: CDR1 KGHSH and CDR2 LQKENI. CDR3 loop: CASSPPAQNHDGYTF. The CDR3 nucleotides are TGTGCCAGCTCACCACCGGCTCAGAATCACGATGGCTACACCTTC.

This clone was seen more than once but under ten times. The rearrangement joins TRBV27 to TRBJ1-5; TRBD1 is a possible D gene (5 bases). Trimming cost V 6 bases and J 9 bases, with 21 bases left between them. The CDR3 has 15 residues. The germline V gene encodes CDR1 MNHEY and CDR2 SMNVEV (reference sequence). The CDR3: CASSRIGGVGWPQHF. The CDR3 DNA reads as TGTGCCAGCAGCCGGATCGGGGGAGTGGGGTGGCCCCAGCATTTT.

V and J are TRBV28 and TRBJ1-3; 9 bases are a match to TRBD1. V dropped 4 bases and J dropped 6; count of bases not matched to a gene: 10. This CDR3 is built from 16 residues. In germline, CDR1 is MDHEN, CDR2 SYDVKM. This chain's CDR3 is CASSSIPGTGQNTIYF. CDR3 nucleotides: TGTGCCAGCAGTTCGATCCCCGGGACAGGGCAAAACACCATATATTTT. Complete variable domain (other parts from reference TRBV28 and TRBJ1-3): DVKVTQSSRYLVKRTGEKVFLECVQDMDHENMFWYRQDPGLGLRLIYFSYDVKMKEKGDIPEGYSVSREKKERFSLILESASTNQTSMYLCASSSIPGTGQNTIYFGEGSWLTVV.

In its sample, this clone was seen once. The chain links TRBV27 to TRBJ1-1, with 8 bases identical to TRBD1. After removal of 7 bases from V and 5 bases from J, the junction contained 6 bases not matched to a gene. This CDR3 spans 13 amino acids. Germline lookup yields CDR1 MNHEY and CDR2 SMNVEV (reference sequence). The CDR3 loop is CASTGTGRTEAFF. The CDR3 DNA follows: TGTGCCAGCACCGGGACAGGTCGGACTGAAGCTTTCTTT.

The chain combines TRBV25-1 with TRBJ2-7; D is unclear. CDR1 is MGHDK and CDR2 is SYGVNS in the germline V gene. The CDR3 has 12 amino acids. V dropped 2 bases and J dropped 6 bases, with 8 bases sitting between them. CDR3 coding DNA: TGTGCCAGCAGTGAACTCAGAGGCGAGCAGTACTTC. This translates into CASSELRGEQYF.

The rearrangement joins TRBV19 to TRBJ1-6; D is unclear. The germline CDR1 and CDR2 sequences are LNHDA and SQIVND (reference sequence). Trimming stripped 7 bases from V and 0 bases from J, with 7 bases between. CDR3 length equals 14 residues. The CDR3 spells CASNRDSYNSPLHF. The CDR3 DNA follows: TGTGCCAGTAATAGGGACTCCTATAATTCACCCCTCCACTTT.

This clone was seen only a few times. V and J are TRBV19 and TRBJ1-1; 7 nucleotides align to TRBD1. This CDR3 comprises 11 residues. Germline CDR1 reads LNHDA; CDR2 reads SQIVND (reference sequence). J was trimmed by 7 bases and V by 10 bases; bases with no gene match: 6. The CDR3 reads CATQRGLEAFF. The CDR3 nucleotides are TGTGCCACCCAAAGGGGGCTTGAAGCTTTCTTT.

V and J are TRBV14 and TRBJ2-3; D might be TRBD1 (5 bases). The CDR3 is 14 amino acids. Trimming took 4 bases from V and 0 from J, leaving 8 bases between them. Germline V gives CDR1 SGHDN, CDR2 FVKESK. The CDR3 protein is CASSPWGSTDTQYF. CDR3 in DNA: TGTGCCAGCAGCCCGTGGGGCAGCACAGATACGCAGTATTTT.

The rearrangement uses TRBV19 and TRBJ2-7; TRBD1 or TRBD2 may be the D gene (5 bases each). CDR1 is LNHDA, CDR2 SQIVND, per germline (reference sequence). Trimming removed 10 bases at V and 7 bases at J, with 20 bases between. CDR3 length: 13 amino acids. The CDR3, as DNA: TGTGCCACAGACACCTTTGGGGGAACAGAGCAGTACTTC. Residues: CATDTFGGTEQYF.

This rearrangement joins TRBV9 to TRBJ2-3; the D is unclear. The CDR3 sequence is 14 residues long. V was trimmed by 4 bases and J by 4 bases, leaving 13 bases between them. From germline, CDR1 is SGDLS and CDR2 YYNGEE. CDR3 loop: CASSIWLSPDTQYF. The CDR3 nucleotides read TGTGCCAGCAGCATATGGCTTTCCCCAGATACGCAGTATTTT.

The gene calls are TRBV11-2 and TRBJ2-7; D gene uncertain. Trimming took off 6 bases at V and 4 bases at J, with 13 bases between the two ends. This CDR3 region has 13 residues. Looked up from germline, CDR1 is SGHAT and CDR2 is FQNNGV. The CDR3 DNA is TGTGCCAGCAGAGTCGGTTTACCTTACGAGCAGTACTTC. Translating it yields CASRVGLPYEQYF.

This chain joins TRBV5-4 and TRBJ2-7, with 7 positions matching TRBD1. Trimming cost V 4 bases and J 3 bases; bases outside gene matches: 7. This CDR3 spans 14 amino acids. The germline CDR1 and CDR2 sequences are SGHNT and YYREEE (reference sequence). CDR3 nucleotides: TGTGCCAGCAGCCCCGACAGGGTCAGCTACGAGCAGTACTTC. It codes for CASSPDRVSYEQYF. Based on the CDR3 plus reference TRBV5-4 and TRBJ2-7, the full variable domain is ETGVTQSPTHLIKTRGQQVTLRCSSQSGHNTVSWYQQALGQGPQFIFQYYREEENGRGNFPPRFSGLQFPNYSSELNVNALELDDSALYLCASSPDRVSYEQYFGPGTRLTVT.